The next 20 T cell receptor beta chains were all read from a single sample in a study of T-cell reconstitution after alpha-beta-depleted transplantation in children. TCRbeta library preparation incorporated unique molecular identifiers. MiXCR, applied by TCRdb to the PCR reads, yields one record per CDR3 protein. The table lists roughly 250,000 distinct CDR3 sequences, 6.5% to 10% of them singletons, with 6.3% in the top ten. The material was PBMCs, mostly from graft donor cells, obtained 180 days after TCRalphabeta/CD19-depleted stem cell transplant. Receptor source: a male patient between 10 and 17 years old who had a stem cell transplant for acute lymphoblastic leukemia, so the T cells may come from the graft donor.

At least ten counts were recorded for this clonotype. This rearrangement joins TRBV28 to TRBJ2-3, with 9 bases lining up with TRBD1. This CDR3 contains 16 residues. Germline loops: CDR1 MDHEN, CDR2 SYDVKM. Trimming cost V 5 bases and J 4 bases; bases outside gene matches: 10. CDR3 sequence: CASSHGQGPWSDTQYF. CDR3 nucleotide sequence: TGTGCCAGCAGTCACGGACAGGGGCCATGGTCAGATACGCAGTATTTT.

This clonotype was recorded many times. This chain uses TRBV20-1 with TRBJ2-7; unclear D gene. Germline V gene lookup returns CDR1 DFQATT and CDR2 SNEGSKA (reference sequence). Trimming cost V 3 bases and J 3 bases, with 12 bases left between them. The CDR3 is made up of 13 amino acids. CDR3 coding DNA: TGCAGTGCTAGTTCGGGCCAGAACTACGAGCAGTACTTC. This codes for CSASSGQNYEQYF.

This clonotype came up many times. DNA for the CDR3: TGTGCCAGCAGCCTAGGCCTCGGGACACTCTACAATGAGCAGTTCTTC. Protein sequence: CASSLGLGTLYNEQFF. The V and J genes are TRBV7-2 and TRBJ2-1, with D possibly matching TRBD1 (6 bases). Germline values: CDR1 SGHTA, CDR2 FQGNSA. Trimming cost V 5 bases and J 3 bases, with 17 bases left between them. The CDR3 loop spans 16 amino acids.

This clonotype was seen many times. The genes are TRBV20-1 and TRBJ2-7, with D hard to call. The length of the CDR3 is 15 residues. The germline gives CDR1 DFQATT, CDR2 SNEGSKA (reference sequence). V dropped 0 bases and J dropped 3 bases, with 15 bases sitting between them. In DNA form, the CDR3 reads TGCAGTGCTAGAGACGAGAGCGTAAGGGACTACGAGCAGTACTTC. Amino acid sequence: CSARDESVRDYEQYF.

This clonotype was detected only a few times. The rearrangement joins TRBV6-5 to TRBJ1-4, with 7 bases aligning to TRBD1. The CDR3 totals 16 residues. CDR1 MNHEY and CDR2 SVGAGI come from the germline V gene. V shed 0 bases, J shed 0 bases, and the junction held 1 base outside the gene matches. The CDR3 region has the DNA TGTGCCAGCAGTTACTCGCAGGGGGCAACTAATGAAAAACTGTTTTTT. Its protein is CASSYSQGATNEKLFF.

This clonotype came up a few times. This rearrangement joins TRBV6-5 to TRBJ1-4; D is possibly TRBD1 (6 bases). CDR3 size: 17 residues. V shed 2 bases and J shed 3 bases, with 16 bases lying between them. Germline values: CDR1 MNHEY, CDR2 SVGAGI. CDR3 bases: TGTGCCAGCAGTTACCTTCCCCCGGGACACTCTAATGAAAAACTGTTTTTT. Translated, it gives CASSYLPPGHSNEKLFF.

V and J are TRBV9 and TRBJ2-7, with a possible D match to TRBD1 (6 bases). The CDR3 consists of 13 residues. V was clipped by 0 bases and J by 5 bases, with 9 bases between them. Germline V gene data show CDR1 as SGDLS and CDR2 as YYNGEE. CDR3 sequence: CASSVEAGDEQYF. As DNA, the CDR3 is TGTGCCAGCAGCGTAGAGGCAGGGGACGAGCAGTACTTC.

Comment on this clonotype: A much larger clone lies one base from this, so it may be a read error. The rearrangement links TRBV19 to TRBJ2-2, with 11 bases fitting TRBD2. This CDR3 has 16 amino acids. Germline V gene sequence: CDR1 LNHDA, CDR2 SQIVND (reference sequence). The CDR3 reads CASTLGLAVSTGELLF. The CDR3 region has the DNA TGTGCCAGTACCCTGGGACTAGCGGTCAGCACCGGGGAGCTGCTTTTT.

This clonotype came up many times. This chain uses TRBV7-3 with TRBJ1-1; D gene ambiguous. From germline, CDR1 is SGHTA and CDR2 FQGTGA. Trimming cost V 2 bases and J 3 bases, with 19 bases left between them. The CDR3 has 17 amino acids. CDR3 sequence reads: CASSLSAASQADTEAFF. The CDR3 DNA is TGTGCCAGCAGCTTATCGGCAGCCAGTCAAGCGGACACTGAAGCTTTCTTT.

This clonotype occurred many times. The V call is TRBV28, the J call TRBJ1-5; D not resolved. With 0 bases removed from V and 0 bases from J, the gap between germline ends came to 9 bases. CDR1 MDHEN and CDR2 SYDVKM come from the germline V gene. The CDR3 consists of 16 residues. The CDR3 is CASSLWGGYSNQPQHF. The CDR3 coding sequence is TGTGCCAGCAGTTTATGGGGCGGCTATAGCAATCAGCCCCAGCATTTT.

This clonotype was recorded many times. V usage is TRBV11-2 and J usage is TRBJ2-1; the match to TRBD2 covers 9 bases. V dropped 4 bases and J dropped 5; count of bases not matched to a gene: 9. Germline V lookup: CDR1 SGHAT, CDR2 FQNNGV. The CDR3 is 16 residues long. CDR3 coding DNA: TGTGCCAGCAGCTCCCCCGGGACTAGCTCGAACAATGAGCAGTTCTTC. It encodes CASSSPGTSSNNEQFF.

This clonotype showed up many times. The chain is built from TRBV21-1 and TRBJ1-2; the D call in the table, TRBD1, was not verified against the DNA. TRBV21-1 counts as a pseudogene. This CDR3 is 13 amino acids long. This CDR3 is CASSLQGAYGYTF. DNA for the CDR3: TGTGCCAGCAGCTTACAGGGGGCCTATGGCTACACCTTC.

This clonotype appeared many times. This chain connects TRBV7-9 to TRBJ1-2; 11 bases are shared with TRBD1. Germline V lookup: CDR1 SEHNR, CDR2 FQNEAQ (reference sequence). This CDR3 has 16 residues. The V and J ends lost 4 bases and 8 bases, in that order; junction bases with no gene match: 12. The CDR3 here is CASSSRTGGAIKGYTF. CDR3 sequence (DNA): TGTGCCAGCAGCTCAAGGACAGGGGGCGCAATAAAGGGCTACACCTTC.

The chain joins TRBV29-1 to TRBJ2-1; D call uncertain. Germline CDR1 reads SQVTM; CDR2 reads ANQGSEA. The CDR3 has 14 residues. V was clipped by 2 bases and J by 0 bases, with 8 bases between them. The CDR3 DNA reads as TGCAGCGTTGAAAAGGTCCACTCCTACAATGAGCAGTTCTTC. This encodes CSVEKVHSYNEQFF.

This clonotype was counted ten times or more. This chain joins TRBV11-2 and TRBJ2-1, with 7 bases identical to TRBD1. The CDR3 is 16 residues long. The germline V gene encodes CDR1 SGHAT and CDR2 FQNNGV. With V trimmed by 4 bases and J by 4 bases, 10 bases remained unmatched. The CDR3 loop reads CASSWEQGWGYNEQFF. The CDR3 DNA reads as TGTGCCAGCAGCTGGGAACAGGGGTGGGGTTACAATGAGCAGTTCTTC. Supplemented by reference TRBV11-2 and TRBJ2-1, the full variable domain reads EAGVAQSPRYKIIEKRQSVAFWCNPISGHATLYWYQQILGQGPKLLIQFQNNGVVDDSQLPKDRFSAERLKGVDSTLKIQPAKLEDSAVYLCASSWEQGWGYNEQFFGPGTRLTVL.

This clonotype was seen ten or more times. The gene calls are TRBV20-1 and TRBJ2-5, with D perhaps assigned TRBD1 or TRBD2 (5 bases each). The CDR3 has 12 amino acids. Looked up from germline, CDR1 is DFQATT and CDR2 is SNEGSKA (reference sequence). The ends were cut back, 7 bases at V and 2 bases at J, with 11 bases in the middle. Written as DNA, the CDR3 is TGCAGTGGTAGGGGCGGGCAAGAGACCCAGTACTTC. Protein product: CSGRGGQETQYF.

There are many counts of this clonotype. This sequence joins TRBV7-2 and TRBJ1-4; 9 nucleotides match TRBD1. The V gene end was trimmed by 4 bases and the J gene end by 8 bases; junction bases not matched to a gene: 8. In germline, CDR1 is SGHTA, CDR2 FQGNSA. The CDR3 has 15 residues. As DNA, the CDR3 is TGTGCCAGCAGCTCTAGACAGGGGGTTACGGAAAAACTGTTTTTT. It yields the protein CASSSRQGVTEKLFF.

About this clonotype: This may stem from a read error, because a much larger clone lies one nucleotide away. For the CDR3, the DNA is TGTGACAGCAGCGTTCGGGAGGGGGAGACCCAGTACTTC. Translating it yields CDSSVREGETQYF. The rearrangement links TRBV9 to TRBJ2-5, with 8 bases that match TRBD2. The CDR3 runs 13 residues. Per germline, CDR1 SGDLS and CDR2 YYNGEE. The entire variable domain, with the rest obtained from reference TRBV9 and TRBJ2-5, is as follows: DSGVTQTPKHLITATGQRVTLRCSPRSGDLSVYWYQQSLDQGLQFLIQYYNGEERAKGNILERFSAQQFPDLHSELNLSSLELGDSALYFCDSSVREGETQYFGPGTRLLVL.

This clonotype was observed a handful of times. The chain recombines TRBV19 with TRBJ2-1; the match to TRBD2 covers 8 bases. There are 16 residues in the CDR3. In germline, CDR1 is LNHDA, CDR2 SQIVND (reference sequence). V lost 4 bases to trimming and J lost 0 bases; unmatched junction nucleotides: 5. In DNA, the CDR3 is TGTGCCAGTAGTAACGGGAGGGCACCCTCCTACAATGAGCAGTTCTTC. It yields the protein CASSNGRAPSYNEQFF.

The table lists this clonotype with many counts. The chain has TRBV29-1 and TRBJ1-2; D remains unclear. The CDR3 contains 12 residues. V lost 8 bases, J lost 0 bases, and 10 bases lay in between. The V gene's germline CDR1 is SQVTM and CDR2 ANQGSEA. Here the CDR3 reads CSSFRPNYGYTF. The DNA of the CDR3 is TGCAGCTCCTTTCGACCTAACTATGGCTACACCTTC.